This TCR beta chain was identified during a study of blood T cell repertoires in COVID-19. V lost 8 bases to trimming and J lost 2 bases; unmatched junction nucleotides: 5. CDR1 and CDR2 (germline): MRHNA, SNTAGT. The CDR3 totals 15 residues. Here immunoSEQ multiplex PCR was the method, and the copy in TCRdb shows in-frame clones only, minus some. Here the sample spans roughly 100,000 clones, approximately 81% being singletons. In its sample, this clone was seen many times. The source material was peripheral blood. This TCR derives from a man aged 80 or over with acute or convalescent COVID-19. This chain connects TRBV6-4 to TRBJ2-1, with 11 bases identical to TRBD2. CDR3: CASGTSGGTYNEQFF. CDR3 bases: TGTGCCAGCGGCACTAGCGGGGGTACCTACAATGAGCAGTTCTTC.